This T cell receptor (beta chain) was sequenced during a study of blood T cells in healthy people across ages. With a J-beta primer mix and a sample-barcoded 5' primer, a second PCR ran 7 to 11 cycles. Each CDR3 protein is one row after TCRdb ran MiXCR on the 5' RACE reads. The sample includes roughly 930,000 distinct CDR3 sequences, 45% to 50% of them seen just once. The length of the CDR3 is 15 residues. V was pared by 5 bases and J by 1 base, with 13 bases between. Germline loops: CDR1 PRHDT, CDR2 FYEKMQ (reference sequence). Study-level points and caveats: Older age went with lower TCR beta diversity per million T cells, in a roughly linear way. Estimated diversity that came from one million T cells was considered an underestimate.

A few counts support this clonotype. Its target is unknown. The chain has TRBV13 and TRBJ2-3, with D possibly being TRBD1 or TRBD2 (5 bases each). Sequences were obtained from blood. This clonotype originated in a young man in good health. In DNA form, the CDR3 reads TGTGCCAGCAGCCACCAGGGACGGGGCACAGATACGCAGTATTTT. Its protein is CASSHQGRGTDTQYF.